One sample yielded the 29 T cell receptor beta chains listed below, sequenced in a study of T cell clonality in common variable immunodeficiency. Some clones are missing from TCRdb's copy, which holds only in-frame ones; the method was immunoSEQ multiplex PCR. The sample has over 45,000 clones, none seen only once; the top ten hold roughly 1.8%. Material for sequencing was peripheral blood mononuclear cells. The receptors were gathered from a person between 18 and 75 years old in good health.

To note about this clone: This sample also contains other DNA sequences that code for the same CDR3. CDR3 bases read: TGTGCCAGCAGCTTAGCCAGGGGTACTGGAAACACC. Translation gives CASSLARGTGNT. The entire CDR3 protein reads CASSLARGTGNTIYF. This sequence joins TRBV7-2 and TRBJ1-3; D is perhaps TRBD1 (6 bases). The CDR3 end is not reached by the read, which stops 3 residues before it; the germline J gene fills it in. Germline assignment: CDR1 SGHTA and CDR2 FQGNSA. Trimming removed 0 bases at V and 2 bases at J, with 8 bases between. The CDR3 covers 15 residues.

This clone was seen more than once but under ten times. The CDR3 end is not reached by the read, which stops 3 residues before it; the germline J gene fills it in. The genes are TRBV7-2 and TRBJ2-7; 9 bases match TRBD2. CDR1 and CDR2 from the germline V gene are SGHTA and FQGNSA. CDR3 length: 15 amino acids. V lost 1 base to trimming and J lost 2 bases; unmatched junction nucleotides: 3. CDR3 protein: CASSLGAGGPYEQYF. The part of the CDR3 DNA that was read is TGTGCCAGCAGCTTAGGGGCGGGGGGGCCCTACGAG.

A word on this clone: The observed sequence ends 3 residues before the CDR3 terminus, with the missing tail filled in from the germline J gene. The chain carries TRBV2 and TRBJ2-7; perhaps TRBD2 as D (6 bases). The CDR3 consists of 14 residues. Germline V lookup: CDR1 SNHLY, CDR2 FYNNEI. Trimming pared 6 bases from V and 2 bases from J, leaving 14 bases between. The covered CDR3 bases are TGTGCCAGCAGGACGGGGGTAGCGCCCTACGAG. Translation gives CASRTGVAPYE. The CDR3, in full, reads CASRTGVAPYEQYF.

The table lists this clone with many counts. The observed sequence ends 3 residues before the CDR3 terminus, with the missing tail filled in from the germline J gene. V is TRBV6-2 or TRBV6-3 and J is TRBJ2-2; TRBD2 might be the D (5 bases). CDR3 size: 13 residues. Germline assignment: CDR1 MNHEY and CDR2 SVGEGT. The V gene lost 1 base and the J gene lost 7 bases, with 7 bases spanning the gap. The DNA read from the CDR3 is TGTGCCAGCAGTTACTTCGAGGGCGGGGAG. Its protein product is CASSYFEGGE. The full CDR3 is CASSYFEGGELFF.

This clone was recorded many times. The CDR3 is cut off 3 residues early in the read; its end comes from the germline J gene. The chain uses TRBV29-1 and TRBJ1-2; D is unclear. This CDR3 is 11 amino acids long. Germline V gene lookup returns CDR1 SQVTM and CDR2 ANQGSEA. Trimming left V 4 bases short and J 3 bases short, with 6 bases between. The sequenced part of the CDR3 DNA is TGCAGCGTTGGCCGCGACTATGGC. It codes for CSVGRDYG. In full, the CDR3 reads CSVGRDYGYTF.

There are many counts of this clone. The read comes to an end 3 residues before the CDR3 does, leaving the germline J gene to fill in the end. V and J are TRBV6-1 and TRBJ1-4, with D perhaps matching TRBD1 (5 bases). CDR1 and CDR2 (germline): MNHNS, SASEGT. The CDR3 spans 13 residues. The CDR3 sequence: CASSEAGRRKLFF. Incomplete CDR3 DNA: TGTGCCAGCAGTGAAGCGGGGCGTCGGAAA.

This clone was seen ten or more times. The read halts 3 residues ahead of the CDR3 end, with the missing end drawn from the germline J gene. This chain links TRBV27 with TRBJ1-4, with 7 nucleotides matching TRBD1. The CDR3 extends over 15 amino acids. Trimming removed 5 bases from V and 3 bases from J; junction bases left unmatched: 6. Germline-derived CDR1 and CDR2 are MNHEY and SMNVEV (reference sequence). The covered CDR3 bases are TGTGCCAGCAGTCGAGGAGGGACAGCTAATGAAAAA. This translates into CASSRGGTANEK. The entire CDR3 is CASSRGGTANEKLFF.

This clone came up many times. The read stops 3 residues short of the end of the CDR3; the missing end is completed from the germline J gene. The chain employs TRBV7-9 and TRBJ2-3, with unresolved D. V was pared by 2 bases and J by 4 bases, with 7 bases between. The CDR3 covers 13 residues. The V gene's germline CDR1 is SEHNR and CDR2 FQNEAQ (reference sequence). CDR3 amino acids: CASSLYQADTQYF. The sequenced CDR3 bases are TGTGCCAGCAGCTTATACCAGGCAGATACG.

This clone was seen at least ten times. The read halts 3 residues ahead of the CDR3 end, with the missing end drawn from the germline J gene. This chain links TRBV6-1 with TRBJ2-7, with D perhaps TRBD2 (6 bases). The CDR3 totals 16 residues. The V end lost 0 bases, the J end lost 3 bases, and 15 bases lay between the germline ends. Germline V lookup: CDR1 MNHNS, CDR2 SASEGT. The DNA read from the CDR3 is TGTGCCAGCAGTGAAGCGCTCCCCCGTAGCGGCTACGAG. Translation gives CASSEALPRSGYE. The entire CDR3 is CASSEALPRSGYEQYF.

This clone was recorded many times. The read is 3 residues too short to cover the CDR3 end, so that end is filled in from the germline J gene. The V call is TRBV20-1, the J call TRBJ2-2; 9 positions agree with TRBD1. Germline CDR1 reads DFQATT; CDR2 reads SNEGSKA (reference sequence). The CDR3 is 13 amino acids. The CDR3 here is CSARDRGNSPLFF. The covered CDR3 bases are TGCAGTGCTAGGGACAGGGGTAATTCACCG.

To note about this clone: The read comes to an end 3 residues before the CDR3 does, leaving the germline J gene to fill in the end. The chain carries TRBV5-1 and TRBJ2-3; TRBD2 matches at 7 bases. The CDR3 spans 17 residues. Germline CDR1 and CDR2: SGHRS and YFSETQ. The CDR3 protein is CASSLGERTRFQETQYF. CDR3 DNA, as far as it was read: TGCGCCAGCAGCTTGGGGGAGAGGACTAGGTTCCAAGAGACG.

With regard to this clone: The CDR3 end lies 3 residues beyond the end of the read and is filled in from the germline J gene. The chain uses TRBV30 and TRBJ2-4; D is ambiguous. In germline, CDR1 is GTSNPN, CDR2 SVGIG (reference sequence). The CDR3 has 11 residues. Partial CDR3 DNA: TGTGCCTGGAGTGTAGTCTATGGT. Its translation is CAWSVVYG. The whole CDR3 reads CAWSVVYGQYF.

This clone was detected a few times. Sequencing ends 3 residues short of the CDR3 end; the germline J gene provides the rest. The rearrangement uses TRBV5-6 and TRBJ2-4, with D possibly TRBD2 on 6 matching bases. CDR1 and CDR2 from the germline V gene are SGHDT and YYEEEE. The CDR3 loop spans 13 amino acids. Incomplete CDR3 DNA: TGTGCCAGCAGCAAAATCCGGGGGAATGGT. It encodes CASSKIRGNG. The CDR3 reads in full as CASSKIRGNGQYF.

This clone was observed many times. The sequence runs out 3 residues before the end of the CDR3; the remainder is reconstructed from the germline J gene. The chain joins TRBV30 to TRBJ2-2, with D maybe TRBD1 (5 bases). CDR1 is GTSNPN and CDR2 is SVGIG in the germline V gene (reference sequence). The CDR3 has 12 residues. The DNA read from the CDR3 is TGTGCCTGGAGGCAGGGAAACTCACCG. The encoded protein is CAWRQGNSP. Given in full, the CDR3 is CAWRQGNSPLFF.

Remarks on this clone: The read terminates 3 residues ahead of where the CDR3 ends, so the germline J gene completes it. The chain has TRBV30 and TRBJ1-1; D gene uncertain. The V gene lost 0 bases and the J gene lost 7 bases, with 15 bases spanning the gap. The CDR3 covers 14 residues. CDR1 and CDR2 (germline): GTSNPN, SVGIG (reference sequence). The CDR3 sequence is CAWSVGLAGDEAFF. Partial CDR3 DNA: TGTGCCTGGAGTGTGGGCCTAGCAGGAGATGAA.

The table lists this clone with many counts. The read gets to within 3 residues of the CDR3 end, and the germline J gene fills in the rest. The V gene is TRBV13, the J gene TRBJ1-2; 9 bases are shared with TRBD1. J was trimmed by 3 bases and V by 0 bases; bases with no gene match: 2. The CDR3 is 15 amino acids. Germline V gives CDR1 PRHDT, CDR2 FYEKMQ (reference sequence). The covered CDR3 bases are TGTGCCAGCAGCTTAGGATGGGACAGGGACTATGGC. Translated: CASSLGWDRDYG. The CDR3, in full, reads CASSLGWDRDYGYTF. The whole variable domain, filled in from reference TRBV13 and TRBJ1-2, reads AAGVIQSPRHLIKEKRETATLKCYPIPRHDTVYWYQQGPGQDPQFLISFYEKMQSDKGSIPDRFSAQQFSDYHSELNMSSLELGDSALYFCASSLGWDRDYGYTFGSGTRLTVV.

This clone was seen at least ten times. The read finishes 3 residues shy of the CDR3 end, and the germline J gene is used to complete it. The chain recombines TRBV20-1 with TRBJ2-3, with D possibly TRBD2 on 5 matching bases. Germline CDR1 and CDR2: DFQATT and SNEGSKA (reference sequence). The V gene lost 6 bases and the J gene lost 0 bases, with 7 bases spanning the gap. This CDR3 is 12 amino acids long. CDR3 sequence: CSAKRSTDTQYF. Incomplete CDR3 DNA: TGCAGTGCAAAGCGGAGCACAGATACG.

This clone appeared a few times. With the read ending 3 residues before the CDR3 end, the germline J gene is used to fill in that end. The J gene is TRBJ1-1, the V gene TRBV7-2, with a possible D match to TRBD1 (6 bases). The V end was cut by 0 bases, the J end by 1 base, with 15 bases between. Germline V lookup: CDR1 SGHTA, CDR2 FQGNSA. The CDR3 spans 17 residues. CDR3 DNA (partial): TGTGCCAGCAGCTTAGCTGACAGGTTCAGAACGAACACTGAA. This gives the protein CASSLADRFRTNTE. The CDR3 in its entirety is CASSLADRFRTNTEAFF.

This clone was recorded at least ten times. The read stops 3 residues short of the end of the CDR3; the missing end is completed from the germline J gene. V gene TRBV20-1 combines with J gene TRBJ2-1; 7 bases fit TRBD2. Unmatched junction bases numbered 5, after V lost 3 bases and J lost 0 bases. The CDR3 extends over 15 amino acids. The germline gives CDR1 DFQATT, CDR2 SNEGSKA (reference sequence). CDR3 sequence: CSASGEGSSYNEQFF. The DNA read from the CDR3 is TGCAGTGCTAGTGGGGAGGGGAGCTCCTACAATGAG.

Turning to this clone: The missing CDR3 end, 3 residues past where the read stops, is filled in from the germline J gene. J is TRBJ2-1 and V is TRBV19; 8 nucleotides agree with TRBD2. CDR3 length: 17 amino acids. The germline V gene encodes CDR1 LNHDA and CDR2 SQIVND (reference sequence). Trimming removed 6 bases from V and 8 bases from J; junction bases left unmatched: 18. The CDR3 DNA, read in part, is TGTGCCAGTAGACATCTGGCCAGCGGGAGCTCGGGCGATGAG. It encodes CASRHLASGSSGDE. The full CDR3 sequence reads CASRHLASGSSGDEQFF.

At least ten counts were recorded for this clone. Read coverage stops 3 residues before the CDR3 terminus; the germline J gene supplies the remainder. Additional DNA sequences in this sample encode the identical CDR3. The rearrangement uses TRBV7-3 and TRBJ1-6, with D maybe TRBD1 (5 bases). CDR3 length: 14 amino acids. Germline lookup yields CDR1 SGHTA and CDR2 FQGTGA. Deletions cut 5 bases from V and 7 bases from J, with 12 bases between. The DNA read from the CDR3 is TGTGCCAGCAGCCCGACGGGGGGGAATTCACCC. Encoded protein: CASSPTGGNSP. In full, the CDR3 reads CASSPTGGNSPLHF. The full variable domain, completed using reference TRBV7-3 and TRBJ1-6, is GAGVSQTPSNKVTEKGKYVELRCDPISGHTALYWYRQSLGQGPEFLIYFQGTGAADDSGLPNDRFFAVRPEGSVSTLKIQRTERGDSAVYLCASSPTGGNSPLHFGNGTRLTVT.

Ten or more counts support this clone. The read ends 3 residues before the CDR3 terminus; that terminus is restored from the germline J gene. The chain links TRBV6-2 or TRBV6-3 to TRBJ1-5, with 7 bases that match TRBD1. This CDR3 has 12 amino acids. J lost 7 bases, V lost 6 bases, and 3 bases had no gene match. CDR1 and CDR2 from the germline V gene are MNHEY and SVGEGT. The CDR3 protein is CASSRGQQPQHF. CDR3 DNA, as far as it was read: TGTGCCAGCAGCAGGGGACAGCAGCCC.

This clone was recorded many times. The CDR3 end lies 3 residues beyond the end of the read and is filled in from the germline J gene. The rearrangement links TRBV5-1 to TRBJ1-2, with D possibly being TRBD1 (6 bases). Trimming removed 0 bases from V and 7 bases from J, with 16 bases in between. The CDR3 is 15 residues long. Per the germline V gene, CDR1 is SGHRS and CDR2 is YFSETQ. CDR3 sequence reads: CASSLADGGARGYTF. The CDR3 bases that were read are TGCGCCAGCAGCTTGGCCGACGGGGGGGCGCGTGGC.

This clone was counted many times. The CDR3 reads CSVGDRAGQPQHF. The CDR3 DNA, read in part, is TGCAGCGTTGGGGACAGGGCGGGTCAGCCC. J is TRBJ1-5 and V is TRBV29-1, with TRBD1 matching 9 bases. The read terminates 3 residues ahead of where the CDR3 ends, so the germline J gene completes it. CDR1 SQVTM and CDR2 ANQGSEA come from the germline V gene. With V trimmed by 4 bases and J by 6 bases, 4 bases remained unmatched. CDR3 size: 13 residues.

This clone was counted ten times or more. The read comes to an end 3 residues before the CDR3 does, leaving the germline J gene to fill in the end. V gene TRBV4-1 combines with J gene TRBJ1-5, with a possible D match to TRBD1 (5 bases). Between the trimmed V and J ends, which lost 5 bases and 5 bases, there was a span of 19 bases. The CDR3 consists of 16 residues. Germline lookup yields CDR1 MGHRA and CDR2 YSYEKL. CDR3 protein: CASSIRRGEGDQPQHF. The part of the CDR3 DNA that was read is TGCGCCAGCAGCATCCGGAGGGGTGAGGGTGATCAGCCC.

This clone was seen repeatedly, ten times or more. Read sequence stops 3 residues before the CDR3 end, and the germline J gene provides the missing end. The rearrangement joins TRBV5-1 to TRBJ2-7; possibly TRBD1 for D (6 bases). Germline V gene data show CDR1 as SGHRS and CDR2 as YFSETQ. CDR3 length: 17 amino acids. The V end lost 0 bases, the J end lost 3 bases, and 19 bases lay between the germline ends. The CDR3 loop is CASSLDPVTGNLYEQYF. CDR3 DNA (partial): TGCGCCAGCAGCTTGGACCCCGTTACAGGGAACCTCTACGAG.

This clone has at least ten counts. Sequencing ends 3 residues short of the CDR3 end; the germline J gene provides the rest. This sequence joins TRBV29-1 and TRBJ1-2; the match to TRBD1 covers 7 bases. There are 13 residues in the CDR3. Germline-derived CDR1 and CDR2 are SQVTM and ANQGSEA. V was pared by 3 bases and J by 5 bases, with 6 bases of the junction left unmatched. The DNA read from the CDR3 is TGCAGCGTTGATCGGGACAGCATATATGGC. Translation gives CSVDRDSIYG. The full CDR3 sequence reads CSVDRDSIYGYTF.

This clone was counted many times. The observed sequence ends 3 residues before the CDR3 terminus, with the missing tail filled in from the germline J gene. The chain joins TRBV20-1 to TRBJ2-5, with TRBD2 matching 8 bases. Germline V gene data show CDR1 as DFQATT and CDR2 as SNEGSKA (reference sequence). The CDR3 runs 16 residues. J gave up 2 bases and V 2 bases, and 10 bases lay outside the gene matches. The sequenced part of the CDR3 DNA is TGCAGTGCTAGACCTTTGGGGCTAGCGGGTCAAGAGACC. This translates into CSARPLGLAGQET. The whole CDR3 sequence is CSARPLGLAGQETQYF.

This clone showed up many times. The read terminates 3 residues ahead of where the CDR3 ends, so the germline J gene completes it. This sequence joins TRBV6-1 and TRBJ1-2; tentative D call: TRBD1 (6 bases). The CDR3 covers 13 residues. Germline CDR1 reads MNHNS; CDR2 reads SASEGT. Trimming took off 3 bases at V and 4 bases at J, with 9 bases between the two ends. The CDR3 reads CASSDRTAYGYTF. The covered CDR3 bases are TGTGCCAGCAGTGACAGGACAGCCTATGGC.